The entry below gives a single T cell receptor beta chain sequence along with its context. Its antigen is currently unknown. In the PCR, 60 Vbeta and 13 Jbeta primers were used. The assay was immunoSEQ multiplex PCR, and TCRdb's table has in-frame clones only and misses some. The sample lists more than 85,000 clones; 69% were seen once. The sample belongs to a study of cytomegalovirus exposure and HLA in healthy donors. The study, taken as a whole, reports: Presence/absence analyses assumed roughly uniform sequencing depth across donors, which may not hold. In vitro work confirmed that a few CMV-associated chains recognize CMV antigens.

V shed 6 bases and J 0 bases; nucleotides not matched to a gene: 12. This CDR3 has 17 residues. CDR1 SNHLY and CDR2 FYNNEI come from the germline V gene. This sequence was found in a woman aged 70-85 years in good health and CMV-seropositive. The genes are TRBV2 and TRBJ2-5; 8 nucleotides match TRBD2. Sequenced sample: PBMCs. The CDR3 protein is CASRKGSGASYQETQYF. Here the CDR3 DNA reads TGTGCCAGCAGGAAGGGTAGCGGGGCGTCATACCAAGAGACCCAGTACTTC. Combining the CDR3 with reference TRBV2 and TRBJ2-5 gives the whole variable domain EPEVTQTPSHQVTQMGQEVILRCVPISNHLYFYWYRQILGQKVEFLVSFYNNEISEKSEIFDDQFSVERPDGSNFTLKIRSTKLEDSAMYFCASRKGSGASYQETQYFGPGTRLLVL.